The 4 T cell receptor beta chains presented below share a single source sample, sequenced in a study of long-term antiretroviral therapy in people with HIV (dated by TCRdb to the early 2020s). Sequencing of the TRB variable region was done with the immunoSEQ hsTCRB v3.0 assay at survey level resolution. Sourced from immuneACCESS, this table was stored by TCRdb with only in-frame sequences that have V and J called. A share of the clones is absent; for the studies checked, an unresolved V gene accounts for under half, and the remainder has no known explanation. The sample yields 25,000 or so clones; around four fifths were counted once. The ten biggest clones cover roughly 10% of the sample. Source: unsorted PBMCs, taken 0.8 years before starting antiretroviral therapy. These receptors were obtained from a man between 18 and 35 years old with HIV.

The genes are TRBV28 and TRBJ1-1; no firm D call. Germline lookup yields CDR1 MDHEN and CDR2 SYDVKM. V was cut by 6 bases and J by 7 bases, with 12 bases left in between. The CDR3 extends over 12 amino acids. The CDR3 loop reads CASRPQTNEAFF. The DNA for the CDR3 is TGTGCCAGCAGGCCTCAGACAAATGAAGCTTTCTTT.

In DNA, the CDR3 is TGTGCCAGCAGCGACGGGACTAGGCAAGAGACCCAGTACTTC. This translates into CASSDGTRQETQYF. V usage is TRBV9 and J usage is TRBJ2-5, with 8 nucleotides matching TRBD2. Per the germline V gene, CDR1 is SGDLS and CDR2 is YYNGEE. The CDR3 is 14 residues long. The J segment lost 2 bases and the V segment lost 3 bases, leaving 3 bases of the junction unmatched.

J is TRBJ1-1 and V is TRBV18; 7 bases line up with TRBD1. Losses at the gene ends were 3 bases for V and 3 bases for J; bases not matched to a gene: 4. The CDR3 is made up of 14 amino acids. Per germline, CDR1 KGHSH and CDR2 LQKENI. CDR3 amino acids: CASSPLTGDTEAFF. The CDR3 coding sequence is TGTGCCAGCTCACCGTTAACAGGGGACACTGAAGCTTTCTTT. Filled out from reference TRBV18 and TRBJ1-1, the complete variable domain reads NAGVMQNPRHLVRRRGQEARLRCSPMKGHSHVYWYRQLPEEGLKFMVYLQKENIIDESGMPKERFSAEFPKEGPSILRIQQVVRGDSAAYFCASSPLTGDTEAFFGQGTRLTVV.

V is TRBV7-9 and J is TRBJ1-4, with D possibly TRBD1 on 5 matching bases. V gave up 2 bases and J gave up 6 bases, with 13 bases separating them. The CDR3 has 15 amino acids. The germline V gene encodes CDR1 SEHNR and CDR2 FQNEAQ (reference sequence). For the CDR3, the DNA is TGTGCCAGCAGCTTAATGGGCGGGGGAGATGAAAAACTGTTTTTT. Its translation: CASSLMGGGDEKLFF.